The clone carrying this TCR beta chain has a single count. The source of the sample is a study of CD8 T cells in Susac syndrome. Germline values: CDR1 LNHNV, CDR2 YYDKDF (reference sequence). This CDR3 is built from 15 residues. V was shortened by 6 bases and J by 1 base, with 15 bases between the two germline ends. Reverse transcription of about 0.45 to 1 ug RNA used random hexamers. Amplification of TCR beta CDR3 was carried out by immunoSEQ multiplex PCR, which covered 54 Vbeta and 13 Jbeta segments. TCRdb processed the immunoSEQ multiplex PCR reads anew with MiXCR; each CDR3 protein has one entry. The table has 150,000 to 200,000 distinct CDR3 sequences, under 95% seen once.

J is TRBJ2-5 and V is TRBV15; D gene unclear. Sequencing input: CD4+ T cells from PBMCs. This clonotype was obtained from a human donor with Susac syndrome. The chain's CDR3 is CATSAPVLGQETQYF. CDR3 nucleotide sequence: TGTGCCACCAGTGCTCCCGTTTTGGGCCAAGAGACCCAGTACTTC.